This TCR beta chain was recorded in a study of T cells in tumors after PD-1 blockade. Study information: Patients received pembrolizumab 200 mg every 3 weeks or cemiplimab 350 mg every 2 weeks. Blood samples averaged around 110,000 templates (range about 23,000-280,000) and 36,000 or so unique clonotypes.

TCRdb's table, derived via immunoSEQ multiplex PCR, lists solely in-frame clones and lacks some. The top ten clones hold 8% to 9.5% of a sample with tens of thousands of clones, 70% to 85% of them seen once. Findings of the study overall: Around 45% of tumor TCR clonotypes were also found in blood.

Regarding this clone: What it binds is unknown.

This TCR was recovered from a human donor with advanced basal cell or squamous cell carcinoma (not recorded which). The sequences come from PBMCs, collected before anti-PD-1 therapy.

Here the CDR3 DNA reads TGTGCCAGCAGCTTAGGCGGTCCCCGGGTTGAAAAACTGTTTTTT. Its protein product is CASSLGGPRVEKLFF. V usage is TRBV7-6 and J usage is TRBJ1-4; D ambiguous. This CDR3 is 15 amino acids long. Trimming removed 1 base from V and 7 bases from J, with 13 bases in between. The germline V gene encodes CDR1 SGHVS and CDR2 FNYEAQ.